This T cell receptor beta chain was recorded in a study of a mutant IDH1 vaccine in newly diagnosed glioma (dated by TCRdb to the early 2020s). For the study in its entirety: Vaccination started 4-6 weeks after radiotherapy alone, or was given together with temozolomide cycles in the groups whose treatment included chemotherapy. The roughly 32 treated patients were 62.5% male and around 38% female, with a mean age of around 40 years. Before enrollment, most patients had been given radiochemotherapy with temozolomide as standard therapy, while the rest had received either radiotherapy alone or temozolomide alone. The week-35 safety follow-up was designated visit V12, and the week-47 end of study was designated visit V13. Peripheral blood was drawn at six visits: V03 (baseline), V05, V07, V10, V12 and V13. For exploratory analyses, longitudinal TCRB deep sequencing was carried out in around 24 treated patients wherever samples were available. The investigation overall reported the following: Changes in the top peripheral T cell clonotypes picked up by TCRB sequencing did not appear to be linked to pseudoprogression. Vaccine-induced immune responses across multiple MHC alleles were detected in over 85% of patients. Selection of PBMC samples for TCRB deep sequencing was based on availability. It was noted by the authors that analyses of patient blood samples could not be reproduced owing to sample limitations.

The time point label for this specimen denotes: week 47, end of study. Each vaccine dose, consisting of 300 ug of a 20-mer mutant IDH1 peptide in Montanide, was administered subcutaneously with topical imiquimod. Patients received eight vaccinations in weeks 1, 3, 5, 7, 11, 15, 19 and 23, corresponding to visits V03 through V10. Donors had newly diagnosed WHO grade 3 or 4 IDH1-mutant astrocytomas with loss of nuclear ATRX. The samples were drawn from NOA16, a multicentre, single-arm, open-label phase I trial in Germany that tested a mutant IDH1 peptide vaccine in humans for the first time. Genomic DNA for TCRB sequencing was extracted from EDTA blood using the DNeasy Blood and Tissue Kit. A remark on this clone: Its antigen specificity is not known. It has no much larger one-base neighbor in the sample; base qualities were not kept.

The CDR1 and CDR2 encoded by the germline V gene (reference sequence) are MNHEY and SMNVEV. The CDR3 starts with the cysteine, ends with the phenylalanine, and has 12 residues. Only the CDR3 region is kept as DNA, spanning 36 bases read in frame from base 1. Cut back by 4 bases and 5 bases, the V and J ends lie 9 bases apart. To prepare the library, the immunoSEQ multiplex PCR assay was applied. Rearranged TCR beta chain sequences were amplified with the hsTCRB Kit following the manufacturer's protocol. Sequencing of TCRB libraries was carried out on an Illumina MiSeq. In the source study's methods: The kit vendor's proprietary platform handled demultiplexing, trimming and gene mapping. The immuneACCESS repertoire file appears here via TCRdb, limited to in-frame rearrangements. These files lack a portion of the clones; in checked studies, under half of the deficit traces to unresolved V genes, and the cause of the others is not known. The DNA was the basis for D and trimming; V, J and clone size are from that table. In this sample the table shows around 94,000 clones, roughly 91% of which occur a single time. The ten largest make up 0.6% to 0.95% of the sample.

The rearranged chain carries TRBV27 and TRBJ2-7; no confident D gene assignment can be made. Sequenced material: PBMCs, taken from a glioma patient whose treatment included an IDH1 peptide vaccine. This clonotype was sampled from a woman aged 50 to 65 with glioma. The nucleotide sequence is TGTGCCAGCAGTTCTGGCCCCCACGAGCAGTACTTC. This yields the protein CASSSGPHEQYF.